These T cell receptor beta chains were read from a single sample in a study of cytomegalovirus exposure and HLA in healthy donors. Assay: immunoSEQ multiplex PCR; the TCRdb copy retains only in-frame clones and omits some. The table shows roughly 90,000 clones, with roughly 80% occurring only once. Sequencing was performed on PBMCs. Source of these receptors: a man in his thirties or forties in good health and CMV-seropositive. The conserved cysteine and the conserved F or W are not part of the CDR3 here. Fields, in order: V gene, CDR3 protein.

v_gene: TRBV11-2; CDR3aa: ASSLGLGGGEQY
v_gene: TRBV6-5; CDR3aa: ASERSSNQPQH
v_gene: TRBV7-8; CDR3aa: ASSLATERNTIY
v_gene: TRBV6-6; CDR3aa: ASSYRAGPRVAF
v_gene: TRBV19; CDR3aa: ASSSTGPNSGNTIY
v_gene: TRBV7-9; CDR3aa: ASSLAGLNEQF
v_gene: TRBV6-5; CDR3aa: ASSRLAGYNEQF
v_gene: TRBV5-1; CDR3aa: ASSLERGTDTQY
v_gene: TRBV5-1; CDR3aa: ASSDPGTGGYEQY
v_gene: TRBV30; CDR3aa: AWSYGQGPSYEQY
v_gene: TRBV2; CDR3aa: ASSEISQETQY
v_gene: TRBV10-2; CDR3aa: ASSERLAGVKEQY
v_gene: TRBV11-3; CDR3aa: ASSSGQGNSDTIY
v_gene: TRBV6-1; CDR3aa: ASSPGTGAETQY
v_gene: TRBV6-6; CDR3aa: ASSRRTSGTRETQY
v_gene: TRBV5-1; CDR3aa: ASSSGDLKETQY
v_gene: TRBV10-1; CDR3aa: ASSDLPLDVNEQY
v_gene: TRBV13; CDR3aa: ASNDRNSPLH
v_gene: TRBV5-6; CDR3aa: ASSLISGANTGELF
v_gene: TRBV6-5; CDR3aa: ASTPGTENTEAF
v_gene: TRBV5-6; CDR3aa: ASSGAGHQGEKLF
v_gene: TRBV7-8; CDR3aa: ASSLEIRGLSTGELF
v_gene: TRBV7-8; CDR3aa: ASSLAAWNTEAF
v_gene: TRBV5-1; CDR3aa: ASSSGDRGYEQY
v_gene: TRBV28; CDR3aa: ASSPGGGFYNEQF
v_gene: TRBV9; CDR3aa: ASSVAGQSYNEQF
v_gene: TRBV5-6; CDR3aa: ASSNSRRQRLNTEAF
v_gene: TRBV28; CDR3aa: ASSPQVPYEQY
v_gene: TRBV28; CDR3aa: ASSAPGGIGGGEQY